A selection of T cell receptor beta chains follows, all from one sample in a study of T-cell reconstitution after alpha-beta-depleted transplantation in children. Each CDR3 protein is one row after TCRdb ran MiXCR on the PCR reads. The table records more than 200,000 distinct CDR3 sequences, more than 20% of them present only once. The specimen was PBMCs, collected before TCRalphabeta/CD19-depleted stem cell transplant. These receptors all stem from a girl aged 2 to 9 with Fanconi anemia, due to receive a stem cell transplant. Each CDR3 is given with its conserved first and last residue. The order of the fields is V gene, clone size, D gene, J gene, CDR3 length, CDR3 protein, CDR3 DNA. D genes are given only for firm matches. The listing skips clone size in some rows; elsewhere it reads once, few, many or a size class.

V: TRBV20-1; size: .; D: TRBD1; J: TRBJ2-1; length: 15; CDR3: CSARSFDRGRSGQFF; DNA: TGCAGTGCTAGGAGCTTCGACAGGGGCCGGTCTGGGCAGTTCTTC
V: TRBV15; size: many; D: TRBD2; J: TRBJ2-1; length: 14; CDR3: CATSRLGTSGSQFF; DNA: TGTGCCACCAGCCGATTAGGGACTAGCGGGTCCCAGTTCTTC
V: TRBV29-1; size: many; D: .; J: TRBJ2-5; length: 14; CDR3: CSVEVGSLDETQYF; DNA: TGCAGCGTTGAAGTGGGCAGTCTTGATGAGACCCAGTACTTC
V: TRBV7-2; size: .; D: TRBD2; J: TRBJ2-5; length: 17; CDR3: CASSLAGASGAQETQYF; DNA: TGTGCCAGCAGCTTAGCTGGGGCTAGCGGGGCCCAAGAGACCCAGTACTTC
V: TRBV7-9; size: .; D: .; J: TRBJ2-7; length: 15; CDR3: CASSLEFPGSGEQYF; DNA: TGTGCCAGCAGCTTAGAGTTCCCGGGTAGTGGCGAGCAGTACTTC
V: TRBV20-1; size: .; D: TRBD1; J: TRBJ1-5; length: 12; CDR3: CSALQGNQPQHF; DNA: TGCAGTGCTCTACAGGGGAATCAGCCCCAGCATTTT
V: TRBV12-3/TRBV12-4; size: many; D: .; J: TRBJ2-1; length: 13; CDR3: CASSSGYYNEQFF; DNA: TGTGCCAGCAGTTCGGGTTATTACAATGAGCAGTTCTTC
V: TRBV5-1; size: .; D: TRBD2; J: TRBJ2-5; length: 16; CDR3: CASSLYGLAGQETQYF; DNA: TGCGCCAGCAGCTTGTATGGACTAGCGGGTCAAGAGACCCAGTACTTC
V: TRBV20-1; size: many; D: .; J: TRBJ1-4; length: 10; CDR3: CSAGNEKLFF; DNA: TGCAGTGCTGGGAATGAAAAACTGTTTTTT
V: TRBV20-1; size: .; D: TRBD2; J: TRBJ2-1; length: 16; CDR3: CSARGTSGVHNNEQFF; DNA: TGCAGTGCTAGGGGGACTAGCGGGGTGCATAACAATGAGCAGTTCTTC
V: TRBV6-2/TRBV6-3; size: .; D: .; J: TRBJ2-1; length: 12; CDR3: CASSGAHNEQFF; DNA: TGTGCCAGCTCTGGGGCCCACAATGAGCAGTTCTTC
V: TRBV4-1; size: .; D: .; J: TRBJ2-7; length: 15; CDR3: CASSQVGGERDEQYF; DNA: TGCGCCAGCAGCCAAGTGGGGGGAGAAAGGGACGAGCAGTACTTC
V: TRBV29-1; size: .; D: TRBD1; J: TRBJ1-2; length: 14; CDR3: CSVGRTGNLYGYTF; DNA: TGCAGCGTTGGCAGGACAGGGAATCTCTATGGCTACACCTTC
V: TRBV20-1; size: few; D: TRBD1; J: TRBJ2-1; length: 20; CDR3: CSARDARDRARADLYNEQFF; DNA: TGCAGTGCTAGAGATGCCCGGGACAGGGCAAGAGCGGACCTCTACAATGAGCAGTTCTTC
V: TRBV20-1; size: many; D: .; J: TRBJ2-7; length: 12; CDR3: CSAAKRAYEQYF; DNA: TGCAGTGCGGCAAAGCGGGCCTACGAGCAGTACTTC
V: TRBV9; size: many; D: .; J: TRBJ2-7; length: 14; CDR3: CASSTGLGGYEQYF; DNA: TGTGCCAGCAGCACCGGGCTAGGGGGCTACGAGCAGTACTTC